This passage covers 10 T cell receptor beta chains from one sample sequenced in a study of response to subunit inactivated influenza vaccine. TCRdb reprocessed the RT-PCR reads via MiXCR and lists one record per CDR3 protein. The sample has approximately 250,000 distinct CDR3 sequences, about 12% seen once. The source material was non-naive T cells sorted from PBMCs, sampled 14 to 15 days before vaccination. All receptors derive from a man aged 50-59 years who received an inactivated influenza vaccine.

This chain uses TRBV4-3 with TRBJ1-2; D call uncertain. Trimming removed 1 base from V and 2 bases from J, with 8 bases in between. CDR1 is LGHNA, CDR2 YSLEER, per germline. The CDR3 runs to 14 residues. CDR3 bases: TGCGCCAGCAGCCAAGGCACGCCCAACTATGGCTACACCTTC. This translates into CASSQGTPNYGYTF.

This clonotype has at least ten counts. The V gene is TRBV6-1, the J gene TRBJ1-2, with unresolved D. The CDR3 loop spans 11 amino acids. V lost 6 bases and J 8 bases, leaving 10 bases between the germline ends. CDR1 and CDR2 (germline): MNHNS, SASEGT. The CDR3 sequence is CASSGLGGYTF. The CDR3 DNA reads TGTGCCAGCAGCGGACTGGGAGGCTACACCTTC.

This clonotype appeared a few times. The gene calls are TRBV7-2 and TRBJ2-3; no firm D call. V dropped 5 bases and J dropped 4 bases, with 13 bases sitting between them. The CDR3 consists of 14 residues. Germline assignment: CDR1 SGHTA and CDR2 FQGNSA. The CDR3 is CASSPDAPPDTQYF. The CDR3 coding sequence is TGTGCCAGCAGCCCCGACGCCCCGCCAGATACGCAGTATTTT.

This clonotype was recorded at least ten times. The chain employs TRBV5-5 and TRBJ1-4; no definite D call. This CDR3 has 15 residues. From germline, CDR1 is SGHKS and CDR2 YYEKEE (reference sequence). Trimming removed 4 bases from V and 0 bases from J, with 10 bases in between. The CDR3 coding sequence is TGTGCCAGCAGCCCCAAATATGCAACTAATGAAAAACTGTTTTTT. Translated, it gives CASSPKYATNEKLFF.

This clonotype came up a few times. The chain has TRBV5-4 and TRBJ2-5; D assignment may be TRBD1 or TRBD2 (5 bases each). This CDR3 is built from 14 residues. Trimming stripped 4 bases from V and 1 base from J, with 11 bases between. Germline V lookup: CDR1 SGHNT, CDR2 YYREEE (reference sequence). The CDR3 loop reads CASSPVGVQETQYF. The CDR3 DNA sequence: TGTGCCAGCAGCCCGGTGGGGGTCCAAGAGACCCAGTACTTC.

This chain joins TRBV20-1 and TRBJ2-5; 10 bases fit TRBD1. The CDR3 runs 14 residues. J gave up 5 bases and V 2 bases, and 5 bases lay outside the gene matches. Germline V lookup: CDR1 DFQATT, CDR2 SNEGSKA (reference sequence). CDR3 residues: CSARWTGGEETQYF. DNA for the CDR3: TGCAGTGCTAGATGGACAGGGGGTGAGGAGACCCAGTACTTC.

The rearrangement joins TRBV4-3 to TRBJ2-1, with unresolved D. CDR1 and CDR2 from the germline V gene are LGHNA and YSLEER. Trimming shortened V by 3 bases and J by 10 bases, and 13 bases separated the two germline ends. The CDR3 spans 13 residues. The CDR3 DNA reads TGCGCCAGCAGCCAGCCTTGGGCCGGGGAGCAGTTCTTC. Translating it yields CASSQPWAGEQFF.

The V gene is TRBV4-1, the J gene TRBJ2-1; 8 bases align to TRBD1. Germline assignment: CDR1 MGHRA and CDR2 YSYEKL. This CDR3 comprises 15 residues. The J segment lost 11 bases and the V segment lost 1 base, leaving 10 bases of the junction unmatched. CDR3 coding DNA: TGCGCCAGCAGCCAAGGTCAGGGGGCCTTTGGGAAGCAGTTCTTC. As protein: CASSQGQGAFGKQFF.

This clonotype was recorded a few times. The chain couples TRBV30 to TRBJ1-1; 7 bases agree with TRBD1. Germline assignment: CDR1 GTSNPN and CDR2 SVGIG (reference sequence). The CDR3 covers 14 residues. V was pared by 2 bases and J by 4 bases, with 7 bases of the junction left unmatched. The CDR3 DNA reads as TGTGCCTGGAGTCCACGGACAGGAAGCACTGAAGCTTTCTTT. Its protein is CAWSPRTGSTEAFF.

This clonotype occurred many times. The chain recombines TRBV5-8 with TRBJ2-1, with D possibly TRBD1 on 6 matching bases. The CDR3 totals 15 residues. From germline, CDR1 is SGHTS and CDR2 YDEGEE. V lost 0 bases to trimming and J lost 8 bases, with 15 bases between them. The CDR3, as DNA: TGTGCCAGCAGCTTGGGTACAGGGTATGGCGATGAGCAGTTCTTC. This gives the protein CASSLGTGYGDEQFF.